This entry lists 29 T cell receptor beta chains sequenced from one sample in a study of T cell changes during pregnancy in multiple sclerosis. The repertoire was sequenced with immunoSEQ multiplex PCR; TCRdb's copy has only in-frame clones and lacks some. The sample holds 75,000 to 95,000 clones, roughly nine tenths seen once. Sequencing used peripheral blood, obtained in the first trimester of pregnancy. These receptors originate from a female donor in good health, enrolled as a control in a pregnancy study.

The rearrangement joins TRBV28 to TRBJ1-2, with a possible D match to TRBD1 (5 bases). The V end lost 3 bases, the J end lost 6 bases, and 11 bases lay between the germline ends. Germline CDR1 reads MDHEN; CDR2 reads SYDVKM. This CDR3 region has 13 residues. DNA of the CDR3: TGTGCCAGCAGTTTCGCGGCAGGGAATGGCTACACCTTC. It is translated as CASSFAAGNGYTF.

This clone has more than one count but fewer than ten. The V and J genes are TRBV16 and TRBJ2-7; no clear D gene. V shed 4 bases and J shed 6 bases, with 16 bases lying between them. The CDR3 is 14 residues long. From germline, CDR1 is KGHSY and CDR2 FQNENV. This CDR3 reads CASSPRSAGSEQYF. CDR3 coding DNA: TGTGCCAGCAGCCCCCGATCGGCAGGAAGCGAGCAGTACTTC.

The rearrangement joins TRBV7-9 to TRBJ2-5, with TRBD2 matching over 13 bases. The CDR3 loop spans 16 amino acids. Trimming removed 3 bases from V and 4 bases from J; junction bases left unmatched: 5. Germline assignment: CDR1 SEHNR and CDR2 FQNEAQ (reference sequence). The CDR3 region is CASSLGLAGSGETQYF. The CDR3 DNA reads TGTGCCAGCAGCTTGGGACTAGCGGGATCGGGAGAGACCCAGTACTTC.

The DNA of the CDR3 is TGTGCCAGCAGCTTAGACATCTACGAGCAGTACTTC. Encoded protein: CASSLDIYEQYF. The genes are TRBV7-9 and TRBJ2-7; D gene unclear. The V and J ends lost 1 base and 3 bases respectively, with 4 bases between them. Germline V gives CDR1 SEHNR, CDR2 FQNEAQ (reference sequence). This CDR3 comprises 12 residues.

The gene calls are TRBV4-3 and TRBJ1-4; possibly TRBD1 for D (5 bases). The CDR3 is 17 amino acids. The V gene's germline CDR1 is LGHNA and CDR2 YSLEER. V was clipped by 3 bases and J by 1 base, with 15 bases between them. CDR3 residues: CASSHGGGFRTNEKLFF. The CDR3 DNA is TGCGCCAGCAGCCACGGTGGGGGGTTTAGAACTAATGAAAAACTGTTTTTT.

The rearrangement uses TRBV28 and TRBJ2-7, with D possibly matching TRBD1 (6 bases). The CDR3 is 16 amino acids. With 6 bases removed from V and 3 bases from J, the gap between germline ends came to 21 bases. CDR1 MDHEN and CDR2 SYDVKM come from the germline V gene. This chain's CDR3 is CASRGDIGVTLYEQYF. The CDR3 bases are TGTGCCAGCAGGGGGGACATCGGCGTAACCCTCTACGAGCAGTACTTC.

This clone was found once. This chain connects TRBV7-9 to TRBJ2-1; 9 bases line up with TRBD2. V was clipped by 3 bases and J by 3 bases; unmatched bases: 9. The CDR3 contains 17 residues. In germline, CDR1 is SEHNR, CDR2 FQNEAQ (reference sequence). The CDR3 region has the DNA TGTGCCAGCAGCTTCGGGATAGCGGGGGTGGACTACAATGAGCAGTTCTTC. Its translation is CASSFGIAGVDYNEQFF.

The chain carries TRBV15 and TRBJ1-6; unclear D gene. The V and J ends lost 4 bases and 0 bases respectively, with 7 bases between them. Germline-derived CDR1 and CDR2 are LNHNV and YYDKDF (reference sequence). This CDR3 region has 15 residues. The CDR3 sequence is CATSILRSYNSPLHF. Written as DNA, the CDR3 is TGTGCCACCAGCATCCTCCGCTCCTATAATTCACCCCTCCACTTT.

As DNA, the CDR3 is TGTGCCAGCAGCGTCCTAACCTACAATGAGCAGTTCTTC. This translates into CASSVLTYNEQFF. V usage is TRBV6-1 and J usage is TRBJ2-1; no reliable D call. CDR1 MNHNS and CDR2 SASEGT come from the germline V gene. The CDR3 is 13 amino acids. V was trimmed by 6 bases and J by 2 bases, leaving 8 bases between them.

The chain's CDR3 is CASRIPGLAGPDTQYF. The CDR3 DNA sequence: TGTGCCAGCAGGATACCGGGACTAGCGGGGCCAGATACGCAGTATTTT. The rearrangement joins TRBV5-6 to TRBJ2-3; 13 nucleotides agree with TRBD2. Germline V gene sequence: CDR1 SGHDT, CDR2 YYEEEE. Germline trimming cut 5 bases from V and 4 bases from J; bases unmatched to any gene: 7. The length of the CDR3 is 16 residues. The variable domain in full, with the rest retrieved from reference TRBV5-6 and TRBJ2-3, is DAGVTQSPTHLIKTRGQQVTLRCSPKSGHDTVSWYQQALGQGPQFIFQYYEEEERQRGNFPDRFSGHQFPNYSSELNVNALLLGDSALYLCASRIPGLAGPDTQYFGPGTRLTVL.

V gene TRBV5-1 combines with J gene TRBJ1-1; TRBD1 matches at 8 bases. Germline V gene data show CDR1 as SGHRS and CDR2 as YFSETQ. CDR3 length: 14 amino acids. The V gene end was trimmed by 2 bases and the J gene end by 3 bases; junction bases not matched to a gene: 3. The CDR3 DNA reads TGCGCCAGCAGCTTACCGACAGGGGACACTGAAGCTTTCTTT. It codes for CASSLPTGDTEAFF.

The chain joins TRBV7-7 to TRBJ2-5; TRBD1 matches 10 bases. V lost 5 bases to trimming and J lost 7 bases; unmatched junction nucleotides: 7. This CDR3 has 14 residues. Germline lookup yields CDR1 SSHAT and CDR2 FNYEAQ (reference sequence). CDR3 DNA sequence: TGTGCCAGCAGCCCGCGACAGGGGGCGTTGACCCAGTACTTC. Translating gives CASSPRQGALTQYF.

This sequence joins TRBV5-4 and TRBJ2-3; 9 nucleotides agree with TRBD1. With 3 bases clipped from V and 2 bases from J, the junction kept 4 bases outside the gene matches. Germline CDR1 and CDR2: SGHNT and YYREEE (reference sequence). This CDR3 contains 15 residues. CDR3 DNA sequence: TGTGCCAGCAGCTGGACAGGGGTATCCACAGATACGCAGTATTTT. Translating gives CASSWTGVSTDTQYF.

This clone was seen a few times. The rearrangement uses TRBV6-6 and TRBJ2-1, with a possible D match to TRBD2 (5 bases). The CDR3 is 13 residues long. The ends were cut back, 6 bases at V and 0 bases at J, with 6 bases in the middle. Germline V gene lookup returns CDR1 MNHNY and CDR2 SVGAGI (reference sequence). CDR3 bases: TGTGCCAGCAGCCGGGACTCCTACAATGAGCAGTTCTTC. It yields the protein CASSRDSYNEQFF.

The rearrangement links TRBV2 to TRBJ1-1; 11 bases agree with TRBD1. This CDR3 contains 14 residues. Germline V gives CDR1 SNHLY, CDR2 FYNNEI. Germline trimming cut 3 bases from V and 5 bases from J; bases unmatched to any gene: 2. This chain's CDR3 is CASSDGTGGTEAFF. In DNA form, the CDR3 reads TGTGCCAGCAGTGATGGGACAGGGGGAACTGAAGCTTTCTTT.

The gene calls are TRBV7-2 and TRBJ2-7; 10 bases fit TRBD2. The CDR3 loop spans 16 amino acids. Trimming cost V 7 bases and J 4 bases; bases outside gene matches: 13. Germline CDR1 reads SGHTA; CDR2 reads FQGNSA. CDR3 nucleotides: TGTGCCAGCACCCCTGGTCCTAGCGGGAGAGGTTACGAGCAGTACTTC. Translation gives CASTPGPSGRGYEQYF.

The chain joins TRBV5-1 to TRBJ2-1; 9 positions agree with TRBD2. The CDR3 has 14 residues. CDR1 is SGHRS and CDR2 is YFSETQ in the germline V gene. The trim removed 5 bases at V and 3 bases at J, leaving 3 bases unmatched. DNA of the CDR3: TGCGCCAGCAGGCGGGGGGGCGGCTACAATGAGCAGTTCTTC. Translating gives CASRRGGGYNEQFF.

The chain carries TRBV7-9 and TRBJ1-5; 9 bases map to TRBD1. The CDR3 has 15 residues. Per the germline V gene, CDR1 is SEHNR and CDR2 is FQNEAQ (reference sequence). Trimming at V came to 5 bases and at J to 7 bases, leaving 9 bases not matched to a gene. CDR3 in amino acids: CASSRTGGGRQPQHF. CDR3 nucleotide sequence: TGTGCCAGCAGCCGTACAGGGGGCGGCAGACAGCCCCAGCATTTT.

The chain is built from TRBV27 and TRBJ1-2; the match to TRBD1 covers 7 bases. The CDR3 runs to 15 residues. Trimming took 6 bases from V and 4 from J; bases not matched to a gene: 11. Germline CDR1 and CDR2: MNHEY and SMNVEV (reference sequence). The CDR3 reads CASSRSGTVSYGYTF. Written as DNA, the CDR3 is TGTGCCAGCAGCCGATCCGGGACAGTGTCCTATGGCTACACCTTC.

This rearrangement joins TRBV5-6 to TRBJ2-7; D unclear. V was pared by 4 bases and J by 3 bases, with 8 bases between. CDR3 length equals 12 residues. Per germline, CDR1 SGHDT and CDR2 YYEEEE. The CDR3 nucleotides read TGTGCCAGCAGCATCTCTAACTACGAGCAGTACTTC. Translating it yields CASSISNYEQYF.

The J gene is TRBJ2-1, the V gene TRBV30; D is perhaps TRBD2 (6 bases). The CDR3 contains 15 residues. Germline CDR1 GTSNPN, CDR2 SVGIG (reference sequence). Trimming took 3 bases from V and 4 from J, leaving 16 bases between them. CDR3 sequence: CAWRRSWDLYNEQFF. The DNA for the CDR3 is TGTGCCTGGAGAAGGAGTTGGGACTTGTACAATGAGCAGTTCTTC.

This sequence joins TRBV4-2 and TRBJ2-3, with D possibly TRBD1 on 7 matching bases. V dropped 1 base and J dropped 4 bases, with 9 bases sitting between them. Germline assignment: CDR1 LGHNA and CDR2 YNFKEQ. This CDR3 has 14 residues. CDR3 DNA sequence: TGTGCCAGCAGCCAAGCAGGGGGGTCAGATACGCAGTATTTT. Translation gives CASSQAGGSDTQYF.

This chain uses TRBV5-1 with TRBJ1-1, with 9 positions matching TRBD1. CDR3 length: 17 residues. J was trimmed by 1 base and V by 1 base; bases with no gene match: 8. Germline V gene data show CDR1 as SGHRS and CDR2 as YFSETQ. The CDR3 reads CASSLRGVDRGNTEAFF. The CDR3 DNA reads TGCGCCAGCAGCTTGCGGGGGGTGGACAGGGGGAACACTGAAGCTTTCTTT.

The chain has TRBV11-3 and TRBJ2-3; 7 nucleotides match TRBD1. This CDR3 has 15 amino acids. V lost 0 bases to trimming and J lost 1 base; unmatched junction nucleotides: 1. Germline CDR1 SGHNT, CDR2 YENEEA. The CDR3 loop reads CASSLEGTGTDTQYF. As DNA, the CDR3 is TGTGCCAGCAGCTTAGAGGGGACAGGCACAGATACGCAGTATTTT.

This clone occurred once. The chain has TRBV19 and TRBJ2-5; the D is unclear. Germline V lookup: CDR1 LNHDA, CDR2 SQIVND (reference sequence). The CDR3 covers 11 residues. The V and J ends lost 4 bases and 5 bases respectively, with 5 bases between them. CDR3 in amino acids: CASSTGETQYF. CDR3 nucleotides: TGTGCCAGTAGTACCGGTGAGACCCAGTACTTC.

V usage is TRBV19 and J usage is TRBJ2-5; D possibly corresponds to TRBD2 (5 bases). The CDR3 has 14 residues. From germline, CDR1 is LNHDA and CDR2 SQIVND (reference sequence). Between the trimmed V and J ends, which lost 1 base and 0 bases, there was a span of 6 bases. The CDR3 nucleotides are TGTGCCAGTAGTATAGGGACTTACCAAGAGACCCAGTACTTC. This translates into CASSIGTYQETQYF.

The chain has TRBV19 and TRBJ1-5; 7 nucleotides line up with TRBD1. This CDR3 is built from 21 residues. Germline CDR1 LNHDA, CDR2 SQIVND (reference sequence). Trimming at V came to 8 bases and at J to 2 bases, leaving 27 bases not matched to a gene. Here the CDR3 DNA reads TGTGCCAGTCGGGGCCAACAGGGGAGTGCAACAACCCGTATAGGCAATCAGCCCCAGCATTTT. Translated: CASRGQQGSATTRIGNQPQHF.

This chain joins TRBV5-1 and TRBJ1-1; no clear D gene. CDR3 length: 14 amino acids. Germline V gene data show CDR1 as SGHRS and CDR2 as YFSETQ. Trimming pared 0 bases from V and 1 base from J, leaving 7 bases between. CDR3: CASSLGQANTEAFF. In DNA form, the CDR3 reads TGCGCCAGCAGCTTGGGCCAGGCGAACACTGAAGCTTTCTTT.

The CDR3 protein is CASSPGQHYEQYF. In DNA form, the CDR3 reads TGTGCCAGCAGCCCGGGACAGCACTACGAGCAGTACTTC. The J gene is TRBJ2-7, the V gene TRBV5-4; 7 bases are a match to TRBD1. Germline CDR1 SGHNT, CDR2 YYREEE (reference sequence). This CDR3 comprises 13 residues. V lost 4 bases and J lost 3; bases outside the gene matches: 4.